This TCR beta chain was retrieved from a study of T-cell reconstitution after alpha-beta-depleted transplantation in children. The CDR3 consists of 16 residues. V dropped 4 bases and J dropped 5; count of bases not matched to a gene: 12. During its preparation, the TCRbeta library received unique molecular identifiers. Each CDR3 protein is one row after TCRdb ran MiXCR on the PCR reads. The data hold 480,000 or so distinct CDR3 sequences, with 10% observed a single time. This receptor was taken from a child aged 2-15 years with inherited bone marrow failure, due to receive a stem cell transplant. The sample was PBMCs, taken before TCRalphabeta/CD19-depleted stem cell transplant. The chain has TRBV12-3 or TRBV12-4 and TRBJ2-5; TRBD1 agrees at 8 bases. This CDR3 reads CASSSPGQDPLETQYF. DNA for the CDR3: TGTGCCAGCAGTTCACCGGGACAGGACCCGCTGGAGACCCAGTACTTC.